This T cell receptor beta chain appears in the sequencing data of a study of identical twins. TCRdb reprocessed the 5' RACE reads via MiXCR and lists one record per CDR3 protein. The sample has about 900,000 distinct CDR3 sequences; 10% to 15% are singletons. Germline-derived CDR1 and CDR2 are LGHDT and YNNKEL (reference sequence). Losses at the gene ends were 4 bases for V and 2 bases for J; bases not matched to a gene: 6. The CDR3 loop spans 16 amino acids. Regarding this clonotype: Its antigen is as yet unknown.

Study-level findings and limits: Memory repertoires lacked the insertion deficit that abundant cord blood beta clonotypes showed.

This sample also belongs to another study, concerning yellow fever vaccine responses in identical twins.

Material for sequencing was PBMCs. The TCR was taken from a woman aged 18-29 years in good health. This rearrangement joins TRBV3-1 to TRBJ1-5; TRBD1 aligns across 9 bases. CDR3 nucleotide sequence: TGTGCCAGCAGCCTCGGGACAGGGAGAGGCAATCAGCCCCAGCATTTT. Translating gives CASSLGTGRGNQPQHF. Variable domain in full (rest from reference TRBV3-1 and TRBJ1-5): DTAVSQTPKYLVTQMGNDKSIKCEQNLGHDTMYWYKQDSKKFLKIMFSYNNKELIINETVPNRFSPKSPDKAHLNLHINSLELGDSAVYFCASSLGTGRGNQPQHFGDGTRLSIL.